Listed below are T cell receptor beta chains from one sample, sequenced in a study of shared clonotypes between healthy human individuals. Assay: immunoSEQ multiplex PCR; the TCRdb copy retains only in-frame clones and omits some. The data contain millions of clones, 85% to 95% of them singletons. Sample: naive CD4+ T cells sorted from blood. Receptor source: a man between 18 and 29 years old in good health. Both conserved end residues are part of each CDR3. The D gene is left open where the match is weak. A row's size may be missing; if present it is once, few, many or a size class.

cdr3_aa,cdr3_nt,v_call,cdr3_length,clone_size,d_call,j_call
CASSDPAVSYNEQFF,TGTGCCAGCAGTGATCCGGCCGTTTCCTACAATGAGCAGTTCTTC,TRBV25-1,15,.,.,TRBJ2-1
CASSQPQPGQGRLFF,TGCGCCAGCAGCCAACCCCAACCCGGACAGGGACGGCTGTTTTTT,TRBV4-1,15,few,TRBD1,TRBJ1-4
CARRTSGRSGDEQFF,TGTGCTAGACGGACTAGCGGGAGGTCGGGTGATGAGCAGTTCTTC,TRBV6-4,15,.,TRBD2,TRBJ2-1
CASSYPEGHSYGYTF,TGTGCCAGCAGTTATCCGGAGGGGCATAGCTATGGCTACACCTTC,TRBV6-5,15,.,.,TRBJ1-2
CASSYSRDRYYGYTF,TGTGCCAGCAGTTACTCTCGGGACAGGTACTATGGCTACACCTTC,TRBV6-5,15,.,TRBD1,TRBJ1-2
CASSESSGAYYEQYF,TGCGCCAGCAGTGAGTCTAGCGGGGCTTACTACGAGCAGTACTTC,TRBV10-1,15,.,TRBD2,TRBJ2-7
CASTEGSTGELFF,TGCGCCAGCACAGAGGGGTCCACCGGGGAGCTGTTTTTT,TRBV5-1,13,once,.,TRBJ2-2
CASSVAAGVYNEQFF,TGTGCCAGCAGCGTAGCTGCTGGGGTTTACAATGAGCAGTTCTTC,TRBV9,15,.,.,TRBJ2-1
CALGTHKSYEQYF,TGTGCTTTGGGGACACACAAGTCCTACGAGCAGTACTTC,TRBV30,13,.,.,TRBJ2-7
CASSWRGQDLRTEAFF,TGTGCCAGCAGTTGGCGGGGGCAGGACCTACGCACTGAAGCTTTCTTT,TRBV7-2,16,.,.,TRBJ1-1
CASSDRSYGYTF,TGTGCCAGCAGTGACAGGTCCTATGGCTACACCTTC,TRBV6-1,12,.,.,TRBJ1-2
CASSSGPIFYGYTF,TGTGCCAGCAGCTCCGGACCGATCTTCTATGGCTACACCTTC,TRBV7-2,14,.,.,TRBJ1-2
CASSYSLTRSEQYF,TGTGCCAGCAGTTACTCGCTCACAAGATCCGAGCAGTACTTC,TRBV6-5,14,.,.,TRBJ2-7
CASHGTPPHEQYF,TGTGCCAGCCACGGGACTCCCCCCCACGAGCAGTACTTC,TRBV11-2,13,.,.,TRBJ2-7
CASSYSGSDPAYEQYF,TGTGCCAGCAGTTACTCGGGTTCGGACCCCGCCTACGAGCAGTACTTC,TRBV6-5,16,.,.,TRBJ2-7
CASEGQGAAGELFF,TGTGCCAGTGAGGGGCAGGGGGCGGCCGGGGAGCTGTTTTTT,TRBV19,14,few,TRBD1,TRBJ2-2
CAGRRETEAFF,TGTGCCGGGAGAAGGGAGACTGAAGCTTTCTTT,TRBV6-6,11,.,.,TRBJ1-1
CASSRRGSGDTQYF,TGTGCCAGCAGCCGAAGAGGGTCTGGAGATACGCAGTATTTT,TRBV9,14,.,.,TRBJ2-3
CASSVRTSTDTQYF,TGTGCCAGTAGTGTCCGGACTAGCACAGATACGCAGTATTTT,TRBV19,14,.,.,TRBJ2-3
CASSDRQGRRAETQYF,TGTGCCAGCAGTGATAGACAGGGAAGAAGGGCAGAGACCCAGTACTTC,TRBV6-1,16,once,TRBD1,TRBJ2-5
CASSLLQGRTEAFF,TGCGCCAGCAGCTTGCTCCAGGGAAGGACTGAAGCTTTCTTT,TRBV5-1,14,.,.,TRBJ1-1
CASGFGGSTDTQYF,TGTGCTAGTGGTTTCGGGGGCAGCACAGATACGCAGTATTTT,TRBV12-5,14,.,.,TRBJ2-3
CASSFRLAGGSNTGELFF,TGTGCCAGCAGCTTCCGACTAGCGGGGGGATCGAACACCGGGGAGCTGTTTTTT,TRBV11-2,18,.,TRBD2,TRBJ2-2
CASSFSGTMNTEAFF,TGCGCCAGCAGCTTCTCCGGGACAATGAACACTGAAGCTTTCTTT,TRBV5-1,15,.,.,TRBJ1-1
CASSQADRANQPQHF,TGCGCCAGCAGCCAAGCGGACCGAGCAAATCAGCCCCAGCATTTT,TRBV4-1,15,.,.,TRBJ1-5
CASSPQDSSYEQYF,TGTGCCAGCTCACCACAGGATAGCTCCTACGAGCAGTACTTC,TRBV18,14,.,.,TRBJ2-7